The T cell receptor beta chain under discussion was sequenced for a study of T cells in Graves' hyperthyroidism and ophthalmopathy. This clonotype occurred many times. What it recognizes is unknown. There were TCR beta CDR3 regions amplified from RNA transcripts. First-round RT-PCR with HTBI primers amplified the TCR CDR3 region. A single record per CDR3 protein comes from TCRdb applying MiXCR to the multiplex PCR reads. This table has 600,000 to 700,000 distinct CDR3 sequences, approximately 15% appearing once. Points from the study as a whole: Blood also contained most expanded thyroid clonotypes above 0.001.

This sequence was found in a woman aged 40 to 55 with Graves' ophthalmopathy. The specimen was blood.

CDR3 DNA: TGTGCCAGCAGTTTATCGGGGGGGGCGGGGAACACTGAAGCTTTCTTT. This translates into CASSLSGGAGNTEAFF. V is TRBV28 and J is TRBJ1-1; possibly TRBD1 for D (6 bases). Between the trimmed V and J ends, which lost 1 base and 1 base, there was a span of 13 bases. The CDR3 is 16 amino acids. Germline V gives CDR1 MDHEN, CDR2 SYDVKM.